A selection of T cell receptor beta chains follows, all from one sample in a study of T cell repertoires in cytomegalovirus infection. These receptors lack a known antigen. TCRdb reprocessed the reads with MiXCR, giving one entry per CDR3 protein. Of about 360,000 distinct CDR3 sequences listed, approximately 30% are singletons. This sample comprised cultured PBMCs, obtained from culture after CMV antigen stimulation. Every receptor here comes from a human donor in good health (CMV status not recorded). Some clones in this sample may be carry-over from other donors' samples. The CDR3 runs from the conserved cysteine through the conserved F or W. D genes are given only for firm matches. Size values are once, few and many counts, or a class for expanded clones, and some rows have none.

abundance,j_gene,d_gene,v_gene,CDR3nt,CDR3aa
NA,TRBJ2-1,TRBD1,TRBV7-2,TGTGCCAGCAGCCTACGACAGGGGACGAACAATGAGCAGTTCTTC,CASSLRQGTNNEQFF
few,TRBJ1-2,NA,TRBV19,TGTGCCAGTAGTCGGGCCGGGGGCAGCGTCTATGGCTACACCTTC,CASSRAGGSVYGYTF
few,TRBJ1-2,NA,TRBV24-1,TGTGCCACCAGTGACTCCTCCCGGGGTAACTATGGCTACACCTTC,CATSDSSRGNYGYTF
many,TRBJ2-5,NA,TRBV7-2,TGTGCCAGCAGTTACTGGCGGACACAAGAGACCCAGTACTTC,CASSYWRTQETQYF
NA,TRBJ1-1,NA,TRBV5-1,TGCGCCAGCAGCTTGTGGGCAGGGAGGTCGTATGAAGCTTTCTTT,CASSLWAGRSYEAFF
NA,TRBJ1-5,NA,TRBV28,TGTGCCAGCAGTTTATTGGGCCCCCTTTCCCAGCATTTT,CASSLLGPLSQHF
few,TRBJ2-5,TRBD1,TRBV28,TGTGCCAGCACTCCCGGGACAGGGGGCCCAGAGACCCAGTACTTC,CASTPGTGGPETQYF
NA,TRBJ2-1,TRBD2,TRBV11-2,TGTGCCAGCAGCGCGGGACTAGCTAGACTTGAGCAGTTCTTC,CASSAGLARLEQFF
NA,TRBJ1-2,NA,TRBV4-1,TGCGCCAGCAGACCCATTATGGGACCGAGTATCTATGGCTACACCTTC,CASRPIMGPSIYGYTF
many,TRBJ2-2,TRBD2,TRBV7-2,TGTGCCAGCAGCTGGACTAGCGGGAGGATTGAGTCCGGGGAGCTGTTTTTT,CASSWTSGRIESGELFF
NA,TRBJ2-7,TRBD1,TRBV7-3,TGTGCCAGCAGCTCTACAGGGGGCGCGGGCGAGCAGTACTTC,CASSSTGGAGEQYF
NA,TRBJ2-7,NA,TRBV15,TGTGCCACCAGCAGGGCGGGGTCAGGGGGAGGCGAGCAGTACTTC,CATSRAGSGGGEQYF
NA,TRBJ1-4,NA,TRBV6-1,TGTGCCAGCATCGGGACACCCAGGGGTGAAAAACTGTTTTTT,CASIGTPRGEKLFF
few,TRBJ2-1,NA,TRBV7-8,TGTGCCAGCAGCCCGACTAGGGGTAACTACAATGAGCAGTTCTTC,CASSPTRGNYNEQFF
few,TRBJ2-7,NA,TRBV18,TGTGCCAGCTCACCTCCCGGGACATATTACGAGCAGTACTTC,CASSPPGTYYEQYF
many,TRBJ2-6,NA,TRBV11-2,TGTGCCAGCAGCTTACGACATTTTCGACCTCCTGGGGCCAACGTCCTGACTTTC,CASSLRHFRPPGANVLTF
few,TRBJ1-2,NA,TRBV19,TGTGCCAGTAGTATTCTACATACGGTACGCTATGGCTACACCTTC,CASSILHTVRYGYTF
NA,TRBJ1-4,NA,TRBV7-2,TGTGCCAGCAGCTTAGCAGTCACTAATGAAAAACTGTTTTTT,CASSLAVTNEKLFF
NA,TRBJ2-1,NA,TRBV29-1,TGCAGCGTTGAAGTAGCGGATCTAACGGGTGAGCAGTTCTTC,CSVEVADLTGEQFF
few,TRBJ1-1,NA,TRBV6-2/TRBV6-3,TGTGCCAGCGACGCGGAGGCTTTGAACACTGAAGCTTTCTTT,CASDAEALNTEAFF
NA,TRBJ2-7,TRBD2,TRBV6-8,TGTGCCAGCCAGGGGCTAGCGGGAGGAACGAAGCAGTACTTC,CASQGLAGGTKQYF
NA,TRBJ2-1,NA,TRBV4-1,TGCGCCAGCAGCCGAGGGGGGGGCCGCAATGAGCAGTTCTTC,CASSRGGGRNEQFF
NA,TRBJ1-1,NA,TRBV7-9,TGTGCCAGCACCCCCTGGTCAGGGTGGTCGGACACTGAAGCTTTCTTT,CASTPWSGWSDTEAFF
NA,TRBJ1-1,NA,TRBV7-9,TGTGCCAGCAGCTTAGTACAGATCAACACTGAAGCTTTCTTT,CASSLVQINTEAFF
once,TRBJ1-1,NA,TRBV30,TGTGCCTGGAGAGGACAGCCGAACACTGAAGCTTTCTTT,CAWRGQPNTEAFF
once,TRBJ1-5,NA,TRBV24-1,TGTGCCACCAGTGAACCGGGTACAAGTCAGCCCCAGCATTTT,CATSEPGTSQPQHF
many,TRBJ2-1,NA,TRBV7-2,TGTGCCAGCAGCTACGACCCACAGGCTTACAATGAGCAGTTCTTC,CASSYDPQAYNEQFF
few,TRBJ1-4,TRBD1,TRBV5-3,TGTGCCAGCAGCTTCTACAGGGGCGGGGGAGAAAAACTGTTTTTT,CASSFYRGGGEKLFF
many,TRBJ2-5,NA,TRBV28,TGTGCCAGCAGTTCGACGACAGGAATGGTTCTCATAGAGACCCAGTACTTC,CASSSTTGMVLIETQYF
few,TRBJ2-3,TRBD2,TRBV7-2,TGTGCCAGCAGCTCGTATCCGGGACTATCATCGGGGGATACGCAGTATTTT,CASSSYPGLSSGDTQYF
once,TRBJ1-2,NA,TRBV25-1,TGTGCCAGCAGTGAAGGGACTAACTATGGCTACACCTTC,CASSEGTNYGYTF
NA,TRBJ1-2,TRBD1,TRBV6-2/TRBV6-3,TGTGCCAGCAGCCGGATACAGGGGGCCAACTATGGCTACACCTTC,CASSRIQGANYGYTF
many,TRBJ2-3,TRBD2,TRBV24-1,TGTGCCACCAGTGATTTGACTAGCGCTCACGCAGATACGCAGTATTTT,CATSDLTSAHADTQYF
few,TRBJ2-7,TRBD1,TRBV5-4,TGTGCCAGCACCAACCGGGACAGGGGGCACGAGCAGTACTTC,CASTNRDRGHEQYF
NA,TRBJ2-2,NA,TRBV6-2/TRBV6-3,TGTGCCAGCAGTTACTCCACCAGGGAGCTGTTTTTT,CASSYSTRELFF
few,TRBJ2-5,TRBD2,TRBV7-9,TGTGCCAGCAGCTTAAATAGCGGGAGTTTGGAGACCCAGTACTTC,CASSLNSGSLETQYF
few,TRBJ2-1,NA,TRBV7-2,TGTGCCAGCAGCAAAGGGGGGACCGCGATTTACAATGAGCAGTTCTTC,CASSKGGTAIYNEQFF
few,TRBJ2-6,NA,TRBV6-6,TGTGCCAGCAGCCGCCGCCAAGGGGCCAACGTCCTGACTTTC,CASSRRQGANVLTF
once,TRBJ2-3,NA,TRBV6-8,TGTGCCAGCAGTTACCGCTCTTTGGGCACAGATACGCAGTATTTT,CASSYRSLGTDTQYF
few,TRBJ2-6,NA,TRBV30,TGTGCCTGGAGTGACCTCTCTGGGGCCAACGTCCTGACTTTC,CAWSDLSGANVLTF
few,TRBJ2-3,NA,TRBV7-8,TGTGCCAGCAGCTTGCACGGGGCAGATACGCAGTATTTT,CASSLHGADTQYF
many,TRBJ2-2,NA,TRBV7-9,TGTGCCACTAACCCAAAGCGGGAGCTGTTTTTT,CATNPKRELFF
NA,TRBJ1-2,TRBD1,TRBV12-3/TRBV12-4,TGTGCCAGCAGCATCACAGGGGAAGGCTACACCTTC,CASSITGEGYTF
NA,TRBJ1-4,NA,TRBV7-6,TGTGCCAGCAGTCGCGGTGATCGGGAAAAACTGTTTTTT,CASSRGDREKLFF
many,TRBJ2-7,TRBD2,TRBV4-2,TGTGCCAGCAGCCAAGATATAGCGGGAGTCTACGAGCAGTACTTC,CASSQDIAGVYEQYF
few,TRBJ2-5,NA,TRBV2,TGTGCCAGCAGTAAAGGACCCAGGGAGACCCAGTACTTC,CASSKGPRETQYF
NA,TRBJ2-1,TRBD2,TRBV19,TGTGCCAGTACCCCCGGGAGGAGAACCGCTTCGGATGAGCAGTTCTTC,CASTPGRRTASDEQFF
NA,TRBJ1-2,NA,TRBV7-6,TGTGCCAGCAGCGACCCCGGGACACCTCCTAACTATGGCTACACCTTC,CASSDPGTPPNYGYTF
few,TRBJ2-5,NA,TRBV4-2,TGTGCCAGCAGCCAAGGCCGAGCGGACCAAGAGACCCAGTACTTC,CASSQGRADQETQYF
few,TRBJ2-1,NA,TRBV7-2,TGTGCCAGCAGCTTGCAGCCCCCGGCGCAGTTCTTC,CASSLQPPAQFF
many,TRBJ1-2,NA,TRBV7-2,TGTGCCAGCAGCTTGAATCAGGGGCAATATGGCTACACCTTC,CASSLNQGQYGYTF
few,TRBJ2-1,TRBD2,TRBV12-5,TGTGCTAGTCGACTAGCGGGAGTGGGTTACAATGAGCAGTTCTTC,CASRLAGVGYNEQFF
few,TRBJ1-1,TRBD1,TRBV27,TGTGCCAGCAGTTCATACCCCGGGACAGAGAAAATCGTGAACACTGAAGCTTTCTTT,CASSSYPGTEKIVNTEAFF
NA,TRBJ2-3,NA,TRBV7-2,TGTGCCAGCAGCGCCCGGAGGGCAGATACGCAGTATTTT,CASSARRADTQYF